This T cell receptor beta chain derives from a study of blood T cell repertoires in COVID-19. Study information: Spain, Italy and the United States supplied samples that represented acute and convalescent COVID-19. PBMCs, B-cell-depleted T cells, or T cells provided the cDNA or gDNA that made up the material.

How the authors handled the data: Amplification with reference gene primers provided the estimates of nucleated cell counts. Data came from immunoSEQ multiplex PCR; TCRdb stores just in-frame clones and leaves some out. That table is the source of V, J and clone size, and D and trimming were worked out from the DNA. Counted here are about 230,000 clones, 70% to 85% occurring once; the ten biggest clones make up around 2.4%. Germline V gene data show CDR1 as LNHDA and CDR2 as SQIVND (reference sequence). This CDR3 has 14 amino acids. V lost 3 bases to trimming and J lost 8 bases, with 16 bases between them.

This TCR was recovered from a man aged 40-50 years who had recovered from COVID-19. The genes are TRBV19 and TRBJ1-1; D gene unclear. Sequenced input: peripheral blood. The CDR3: CASSIVGSPQEAFF. The CDR3 DNA follows: TGTGCCAGTAGTATTGTCGGGAGCCCTCAGGAAGCTTTCTTT.